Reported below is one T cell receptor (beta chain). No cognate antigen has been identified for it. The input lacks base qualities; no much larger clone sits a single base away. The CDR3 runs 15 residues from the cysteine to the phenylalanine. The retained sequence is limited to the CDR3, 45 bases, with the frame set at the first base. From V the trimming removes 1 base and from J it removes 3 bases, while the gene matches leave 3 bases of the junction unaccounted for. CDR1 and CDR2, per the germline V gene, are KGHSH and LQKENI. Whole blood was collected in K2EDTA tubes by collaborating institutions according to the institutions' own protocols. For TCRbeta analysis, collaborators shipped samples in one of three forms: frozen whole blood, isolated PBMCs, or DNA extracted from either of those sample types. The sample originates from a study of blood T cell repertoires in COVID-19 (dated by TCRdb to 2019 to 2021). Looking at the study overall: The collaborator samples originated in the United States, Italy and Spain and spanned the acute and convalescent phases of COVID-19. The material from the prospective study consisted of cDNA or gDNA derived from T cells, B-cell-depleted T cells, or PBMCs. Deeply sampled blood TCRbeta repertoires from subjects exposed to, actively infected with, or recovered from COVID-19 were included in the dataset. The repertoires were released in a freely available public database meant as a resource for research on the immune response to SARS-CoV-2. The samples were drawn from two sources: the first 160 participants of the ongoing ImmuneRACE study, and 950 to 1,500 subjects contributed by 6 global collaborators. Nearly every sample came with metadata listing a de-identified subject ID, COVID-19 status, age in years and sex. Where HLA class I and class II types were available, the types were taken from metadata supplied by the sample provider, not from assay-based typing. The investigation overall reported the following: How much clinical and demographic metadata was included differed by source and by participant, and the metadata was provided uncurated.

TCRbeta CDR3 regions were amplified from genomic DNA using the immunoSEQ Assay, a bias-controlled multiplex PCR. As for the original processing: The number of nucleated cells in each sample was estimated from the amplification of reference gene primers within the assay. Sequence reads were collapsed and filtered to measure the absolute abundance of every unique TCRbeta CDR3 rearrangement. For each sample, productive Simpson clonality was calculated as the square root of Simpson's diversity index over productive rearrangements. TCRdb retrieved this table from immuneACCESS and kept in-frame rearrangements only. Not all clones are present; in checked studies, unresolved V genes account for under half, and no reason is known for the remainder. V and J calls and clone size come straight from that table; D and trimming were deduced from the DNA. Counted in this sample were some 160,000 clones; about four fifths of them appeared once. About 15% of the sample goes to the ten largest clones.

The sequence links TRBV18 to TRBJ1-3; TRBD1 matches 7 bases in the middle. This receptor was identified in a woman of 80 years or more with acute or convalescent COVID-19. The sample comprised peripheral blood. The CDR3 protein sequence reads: CASSPQGADGNTIYF. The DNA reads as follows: TGTGCCAGCTCACCACAGGGGGCGGATGGAAACACCATATATTTT. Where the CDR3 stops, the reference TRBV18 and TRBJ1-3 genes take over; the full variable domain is NAGVMQNPRHLVRRRGQEARLRCSPMKGHSHVYWYRQLPEEGLKFMVYLQKENIIDESGMPKERFSAEFPKEGPSILRIQQVVRGDSAAYFCASSPQGADGNTIYFGEGSWLTVV.